One sample yielded the 7 T cell receptor beta chains listed below, sequenced in a study of cytomegalovirus exposure and HLA in healthy donors. 60 Vbeta and 13 Jbeta primers were used in PCR. Method: immunoSEQ multiplex PCR; TCRdb's copy keeps in-frame clones and lacks some. The sample yields 250,000 to 350,000 clones, 75% to 85% seen once. Sequencing was done on a sample of PBMCs. Receptors were obtained from a girl aged 2-9 years in good health and CMV-seronegative.

The chain couples TRBV13 to TRBJ2-3; 7 positions match TRBD2. J gave up 2 bases and V 1 base, and 12 bases lay outside the gene matches. The CDR3 has 18 amino acids. In germline, CDR1 is PRHDT, CDR2 FYEKMQ (reference sequence). CDR3 in DNA: TGTGCCAGCAGCTTAGTGGGAGGGCCGACCAAGAACACAGATACGCAGTATTTT. This sequence encodes CASSLVGGPTKNTDTQYF.

The V call is TRBV25-1, the J call TRBJ1-1; 9 nucleotides line up with TRBD1. This CDR3 spans 16 amino acids. Looked up from germline, CDR1 is MGHDK and CDR2 is SYGVNS. V trimming: 3 bases; J trimming: 3 bases; junction bases outside the gene matches: 8. CDR3 coding DNA: TGTGCCAGCAGTGAGAGAGGGGGGGACAGGGACACTGAAGCTTTCTTT. Protein sequence: CASSERGGDRDTEAFF.

This chain uses TRBV25-1 with TRBJ1-2; D is possibly TRBD1 (5 bases). Trimming removed 5 bases from V and 5 bases from J, with 15 bases in between. The CDR3 consists of 14 residues. The germline V gene has CDR1 MGHDK and CDR2 SYGVNS. The CDR3: CASSTRDLPYGYTF. CDR3 bases: TGTGCCAGCAGTACTCGGGACTTACCTTATGGCTACACCTTC.

Comment on this clone: This specimen includes other DNA sequences encoding the same CDR3. V is TRBV15 and J is TRBJ2-7; D unclear. The CDR3 spans 13 residues. Deletions cut 0 bases from V and 1 base from J, with 4 bases between. Germline loops: CDR1 LNHNV, CDR2 YYDKDF (reference sequence). CDR3 in amino acids: CATSRDRSYEQYF. CDR3 coding DNA: TGTGCCACCAGCAGAGACAGGTCCTACGAGCAGTACTTC.

This clone was picked up a small number of times. The chain has TRBV7-2 and TRBJ1-5; the D is unclear. The CDR3 extends over 17 amino acids. Trimming removed 4 bases at V and 3 bases at J, with 19 bases between. Germline CDR1 is SGHTA and CDR2 is FQGNSA. Here the CDR3 reads CASSSWDTGALNQPQHF. In DNA, the CDR3 is TGTGCCAGCAGCTCTTGGGATACGGGAGCCCTCAATCAGCCCCAGCATTTT.

The CDR3 coding sequence is TGTGCCAGCAATCTACAGGGGGAAGGCGAGCAGTACTTC. This sequence encodes CASNLQGEGEQYF. This chain uses TRBV6-6 with TRBJ2-7; TRBD1 matches 8 bases. The CDR3 loop spans 13 amino acids. Germline CDR1 and CDR2: MNHNY and SVGAGI (reference sequence). V was pared by 7 bases and J by 6 bases, with 8 bases of the junction left unmatched.

V usage is TRBV14 and J usage is TRBJ2-1, with a tentative D call TRBD2 (6 bases). Between the trimmed V and J ends, which lost 1 base and 2 bases, there was a span of 12 bases. CDR1 is SGHDN, CDR2 FVKESK, per germline. The CDR3 spans 16 residues. The CDR3, as DNA: TGTGCCAGCAGCCAAGGGGCGGGGACTGCCTACAATGAGCAGTTCTTC. Translation: CASSQGAGTAYNEQFF. Supplemented by reference TRBV14 and TRBJ2-1, the full variable domain reads EAGVTQFPSHSVIEKGQTVTLRCDPISGHDNLYWYRRVMGKEIKFLLHFVKESKQDESGMPNNRFLAERTGGTYSTLKVQPAELEDSGVYFCASSQGAGTAYNEQFFGPGTRLTVL.